One T cell receptor beta chain is described in this entry. No antigen is known for it. The repertoire was sequenced with immunoSEQ multiplex PCR; TCRdb's copy has only in-frame clones and lacks some. The sample has roughly 2.4 million clones, 90% to 97% seen once. These data are taken from a study of shared clonotypes between healthy human individuals. Study-level information: Per donor, three plates held CD4 naive cells, three held CD4 memory, two held CD8 naive and one held CD8 memory. General study results and limits: Sequencing of the sorted subsets was shown by rarefaction to be incomplete despite large depth. Naive subsets tended to show greater estimated richness than memory subsets.

The healthy adult donors were HIV-negative and reported no recent acute infections or vaccinations. The CDR3 sequence is 19 residues long. Germline values: CDR1 WSHSY, CDR2 SAAADI. The junction had 18 bases not matched to a gene; V was cut back by 6 bases and J by 1 base. The sequence was collected from a young man in good health. The chain uses TRBV10-2 and TRBJ2-3; 8 bases match TRBD2. The sequenced sample consisted of naive CD4+ T cells sorted from blood. Subset of the sample: CD45RA+ positively selected. This chain's CDR3 is CASRLLGAGGRRGTDTQYF. Here the CDR3 DNA reads TGCGCCAGCAGGTTGCTGGGCGCGGGGGGACGACGAGGCACAGATACGCAGTATTTT.